The rows below give T cell receptor beta chains drawn from one sample of a study of T cells in Graves' hyperthyroidism and ophthalmopathy. TCRdb used MiXCR to reprocess the multiplex PCR reads, holding one entry per CDR3 protein. The data show about 350,000 distinct CDR3 sequences, more than 11% seen once. Material for sequencing was blood. These receptor sequences come from a woman aged 25 to 45 with Graves' hyperthyroidism. Both conserved end residues are part of each CDR3. The D gene is left open where the match is weak. Size values are once, few and many counts, or a class for expanded clones, and some rows have none.

v_gene: TRBV12-3/TRBV12-4; d_gene: TRBD1; j_gene: TRBJ2-5; abundance: once; CDR3aa: CASSSRRGKETQYF; CDR3nt: TGTGCCAGCAGTTCCCGCAGGGGGAAAGAGACCCAGTACTTC
v_gene: TRBV5-1; d_gene: -; j_gene: TRBJ2-7; abundance: -; CDR3aa: CASSDQYEQYF; CDR3nt: TGCGCCAGCAGCGACCAATACGAGCAGTACTTC
v_gene: TRBV12-3/TRBV12-4; d_gene: TRBD2; j_gene: TRBJ2-2; abundance: many; CDR3aa: CASRPVLGLENTGELFF; CDR3nt: TGTGCCAGCAGGCCCGTTTTGGGACTAGAGAACACCGGGGAGCTGTTTTTT
v_gene: TRBV20-1; d_gene: TRBD2; j_gene: TRBJ2-2; abundance: few; CDR3aa: CSASLTLAGGPSTGELFF; CDR3nt: TGCAGTGCTAGTCTAACCCTAGCGGGAGGGCCGAGCACCGGGGAGCTGTTTTTT
v_gene: TRBV3-1; d_gene: -; j_gene: TRBJ1-4; abundance: -; CDR3aa: CASSQEGEGEEKLFF; CDR3nt: TGTGCCAGCAGCCAAGAGGGAGAGGGCGAAGAAAAACTGTTTTTT
v_gene: TRBV6-5; d_gene: TRBD2; j_gene: TRBJ2-5; abundance: few; CDR3aa: CASSYTSVETQYF; CDR3nt: TGTGCCAGCAGTTACACTAGCGTGGAGACCCAGTACTTC
v_gene: TRBV29-1; d_gene: -; j_gene: TRBJ2-7; abundance: many; CDR3aa: CSVEDGSGNEQYF; CDR3nt: TGCAGCGTTGAGGACGGGAGTGGCAACGAGCAGTACTTC
v_gene: TRBV6-2/TRBV6-3; d_gene: TRBD1; j_gene: TRBJ1-5; abundance: many; CDR3aa: CASRHTGGNQPQHF; CDR3nt: TGTGCCAGCAGGCATACAGGGGGCAATCAGCCCCAGCATTTT
v_gene: TRBV6-2/TRBV6-3; d_gene: -; j_gene: TRBJ2-3; abundance: many; CDR3aa: CASTRTTVTDTQYF; CDR3nt: TGTGCCAGCACCCGGACTACCGTCACAGATACGCAGTATTTT
v_gene: TRBV11-1; d_gene: -; j_gene: TRBJ2-7; abundance: -; CDR3aa: CASSLRAQGGEQYF; CDR3nt: TGTGCCAGCAGCTTACGGGCGCAGGGCGGCGAGCAGTACTTC
v_gene: TRBV7-2; d_gene: -; j_gene: TRBJ2-1; abundance: many; CDR3aa: CASSPNPSYNEQFF; CDR3nt: TGTGCCAGCAGCCCCAACCCCTCCTACAATGAGCAGTTCTTC
v_gene: TRBV20-1; d_gene: -; j_gene: TRBJ2-1; abundance: -; CDR3aa: CSAWDAGEQFF; CDR3nt: TGCAGTGCTTGGGACGCCGGGGAGCAGTTCTTC
v_gene: TRBV4-1; d_gene: -; j_gene: TRBJ2-1; abundance: -; CDR3aa: CASTDGLSLYNEQFF; CDR3nt: TGCGCCAGCACCGACGGACTAAGCCTCTACAATGAGCAGTTCTTC
v_gene: TRBV5-1; d_gene: TRBD2; j_gene: TRBJ2-3; abundance: many; CDR3aa: CASSPPASGLTDTQYF; CDR3nt: TGCGCCAGCAGCCCCCCAGCTAGCGGACTCACAGATACGCAGTATTTT
v_gene: TRBV2; d_gene: -; j_gene: TRBJ2-5; abundance: many; CDR3aa: CASRDPRAEETQYF; CDR3nt: TGTGCCAGCCGGGACCCCCGGGCCGAGGAGACCCAGTACTTC
v_gene: TRBV19; d_gene: TRBD2; j_gene: TRBJ2-1; abundance: -; CDR3aa: CASKPPGPTSGQLNEQFF; CDR3nt: TGTGCCAGTAAGCCTCCTGGACCGACTAGCGGGCAGCTCAATGAGCAGTTCTTC
v_gene: TRBV7-2; d_gene: TRBD1; j_gene: TRBJ1-5; abundance: -; CDR3aa: CASSRDSRQPQHF; CDR3nt: TGTGCCAGCAGTCGGGACAGCCGCCAGCCCCAGCATTTT
v_gene: TRBV3-1; d_gene: -; j_gene: TRBJ1-5; abundance: -; CDR3aa: CASSQDAGGGQPQHF; CDR3nt: TGTGCCAGCAGCCAAGATGCGGGGGGTGGCCAGCCCCAGCATTTT
v_gene: TRBV2; d_gene: TRBD1; j_gene: TRBJ2-3; abundance: many; CDR3aa: CAKSGNRGQDTQYF; CDR3nt: TGTGCCAAGTCGGGAAACAGGGGGCAAGATACGCAGTATTTT
v_gene: TRBV6-2/TRBV6-3; d_gene: -; j_gene: TRBJ2-5; abundance: many; CDR3aa: CASSYVGQETQYF; CDR3nt: TGTGCCAGCAGTTACGTCGGTCAAGAGACCCAGTACTTC
v_gene: TRBV24-1; d_gene: TRBD1; j_gene: TRBJ1-6; abundance: few; CDR3aa: CATSAPGQLNSPLHF; CDR3nt: TGTGCCACCAGTGCCCCGGGACAGCTTAATTCACCCCTCCACTTT
v_gene: TRBV20-1; d_gene: TRBD2; j_gene: TRBJ2-1; abundance: -; CDR3aa: CGAILAGVYNEQFF; CDR3nt: TGCGGTGCTATACTAGCGGGAGTATACAATGAGCAGTTCTTC
v_gene: TRBV28; d_gene: -; j_gene: TRBJ2-5; abundance: many; CDR3aa: CASSLASMGTQYF; CDR3nt: TGTGCCAGCAGCCTAGCTTCGATGGGGACCCAGTACTTC
v_gene: TRBV28; d_gene: -; j_gene: TRBJ2-5; abundance: many; CDR3aa: CASSPPGQETQYF; CDR3nt: TGTGCCAGCAGTCCCCCAGGACAAGAGACCCAGTACTTC
v_gene: TRBV18; d_gene: -; j_gene: TRBJ2-7; abundance: once; CDR3aa: CASSLRVHEQYF; CDR3nt: TGTGCCAGCTCACTACGCGTGCACGAGCAGTACTTC
v_gene: TRBV29-1; d_gene: -; j_gene: TRBJ2-3; abundance: few; CDR3aa: CSGGTSSTDTQYF; CDR3nt: TGCAGCGGCGGGACTTCAAGCACAGATACGCAGTATTTT
v_gene: TRBV10-3; d_gene: TRBD2; j_gene: TRBJ2-1; abundance: -; CDR3aa: CAIGGQTGGSVEQFF; CDR3nt: TGTGCCATCGGGGGTCAAACGGGAGGTAGTGTTGAGCAGTTCTTC
v_gene: TRBV20-1; d_gene: -; j_gene: TRBJ2-1; abundance: many; CDR3aa: CSEKESSSYNEQFF; CDR3nt: TGCAGTGAGAAGGAGTCAAGCTCCTACAATGAGCAGTTCTTC
v_gene: TRBV9; d_gene: -; j_gene: TRBJ2-1; abundance: many; CDR3aa: CASSLPARNEQFF; CDR3nt: TGTGCCAGCAGCCTCCCTGCTCGCAATGAGCAGTTCTTC
v_gene: TRBV11-1; d_gene: TRBD2; j_gene: TRBJ2-7; abundance: many; CDR3aa: CASSLAGAYEQYF; CDR3nt: TGTGCCAGCAGCTTGGCGGGAGCCTACGAGCAGTACTTC
v_gene: TRBV20-1; d_gene: -; j_gene: TRBJ2-3; abundance: many; CDR3aa: CSAAGQLLYTDTQYF; CDR3nt: TGCAGTGCTGCCGGACAGCTATTATACACAGATACGCAGTATTTT
v_gene: TRBV19; d_gene: -; j_gene: TRBJ2-5; abundance: many; CDR3aa: CASSIARRESETQYF; CDR3nt: TGTGCCAGTAGTATAGCCCGGCGAGAATCAGAGACCCAGTACTTC
v_gene: TRBV5-1; d_gene: TRBD1; j_gene: TRBJ2-1; abundance: -; CDR3aa: CASSLRQGVDEQFF; CDR3nt: TGCGCCAGCAGCCTAAGACAGGGTGTCGATGAGCAGTTCTTC
v_gene: TRBV30; d_gene: -; j_gene: TRBJ1-5; abundance: few; CDR3aa: CAWSRTGNQPQHF; CDR3nt: TGTGCCTGGAGTCGAACAGGAAATCAGCCCCAGCATTTT
v_gene: TRBV6-1; d_gene: -; j_gene: TRBJ2-7; abundance: -; CDR3aa: CASRLMEGSYEQYF; CDR3nt: TGTGCCAGCAGACTTATGGAGGGTTCCTACGAGCAGTACTTC
v_gene: TRBV7-9; d_gene: -; j_gene: TRBJ2-7; abundance: -; CDR3aa: CASSHPLDSVYEQYF; CDR3nt: TGTGCCAGCAGCCATCCGTTGGACTCGGTCTACGAGCAGTACTTC